These T cell receptor beta chains were read from a single sample in a study of a mutant IDH1 vaccine in newly diagnosed glioma. Their specific antigens are unknown. This table comes from immunoSEQ multiplex PCR, and its TCRdb copy is limited to in-frame clones, with some not included. The sample yields 50,000 to 70,000 clones, 75% to 90% seen once. Sequencing was performed on PBMCs, taken from a glioma patient whose treatment included an IDH1 peptide vaccine. The receptors were sampled from a woman aged 45-59 years with glioma. Both conserved end residues are part of each CDR3. A D gene is named only where the DNA matches it firmly. Some rows mark clone size as missing; the rest say once, few, many or name a class of expanded clone.

j_call v_call clone_size d_call cdr3_nt cdr3_aa
TRBJ2-5 TRBV5-6 - - TGTGCCAGCAGCTTTGCGGCGGGGGCGGGGGAGACCCAGTACTTC CASSFAAGAGETQYF
TRBJ1-5 TRBV7-2 - TRBD1 TGTGCCAGCAGCTTACAGGGGGGCGCTAATCAGCCCCAGCATTTT CASSLQGGANQPQHF
TRBJ1-6 TRBV6-1 - - TGTGCCAGCAACTCAGGGTCCTATAATTCACCCCTCCACTTT CASNSGSYNSPLHF
TRBJ1-1 TRBV5-1 few - TGCGCCAGCAGCTGGTCGGGGACTGAAGCTTTCTTT CASSWSGTEAFF
TRBJ2-1 TRBV19 - TRBD1 TGTGCCAGTCAGCGGGACAGGGCTCGTGAGCAGTTCTTC CASQRDRAREQFF
TRBJ1-5 TRBV30 - TRBD1 TGCGCCTGGAGCGCTGGGACAGTTAATCAGCCCCAGCATTTT CAWSAGTVNQPQHF
TRBJ2-5 TRBV29-1 - - TGCAGCTTAAAGACTCAAATCCAAGAGACCCAGTACTTC CSLKTQIQETQYF
TRBJ2-5 TRBV27 once - TGTGCCAGCAGTTTTAGGTACGGAGGGACCCAGTACTTC CASSFRYGGTQYF
TRBJ1-2 TRBV19 - TRBD1 TGTGCCAGTACCCCGAGGGACGACAGGGGAAGGGCTACCTATGGCTACACCTTC CASTPRDDRGRATYGYTF
TRBJ1-3 TRBV18 - - TGTGCCAGCTCACCTCCGTCCAGGGCTGGAAACACCATATATTTT CASSPPSRAGNTIYF
TRBJ2-2 TRBV30 - TRBD1 TGTGCCTGGAGACCCCGGGCCTCGAGTCAGGGGGCATCCGGGGAGCTGTTTTTT CAWRPRASSQGASGELFF
TRBJ2-1 TRBV19 - TRBD2 TGTGCCAGTAGTATAGATCGAGCGGGGTCCTACAATGAGCAGTTCTTC CASSIDRAGSYNEQFF